This entry features one T cell receptor (beta chain) sequence. In the authors' workflow: Nucleated cell number was recorded as an estimate derived from reference gene primer amplification. TCRdb keeps only in-frame clones here, not all; method: immunoSEQ multiplex PCR. For V, J and clone size, that table is used; D and trimming come from the DNA. The repertoire holds 70,000 to 85,000 clones, with roughly 84% as singletons. The ends lost 3 bases at V and 8 bases at J; junction bases unmatched: 10. CDR1 is SGHRS, CDR2 YFSETQ, per germline. There are 15 residues in the CDR3. The entry originates in a study of blood T cell repertoires in COVID-19. Whole-study context: Both acute and convalescent COVID-19 samples were obtained from the United States, Italy and Spain.

This sequence joins TRBV5-1 and TRBJ2-1, with 8 bases that match TRBD2. This TCR was sampled from a man aged 65 to 79 with active or convalescent COVID-19. The sample comprised peripheral blood. CDR3 nucleotides: TGCGCCAGCAGCTGGGGGCTAGCGGGTAATTATGAGCAGTTCTTC. It specifies CASSWGLAGNYEQFF.